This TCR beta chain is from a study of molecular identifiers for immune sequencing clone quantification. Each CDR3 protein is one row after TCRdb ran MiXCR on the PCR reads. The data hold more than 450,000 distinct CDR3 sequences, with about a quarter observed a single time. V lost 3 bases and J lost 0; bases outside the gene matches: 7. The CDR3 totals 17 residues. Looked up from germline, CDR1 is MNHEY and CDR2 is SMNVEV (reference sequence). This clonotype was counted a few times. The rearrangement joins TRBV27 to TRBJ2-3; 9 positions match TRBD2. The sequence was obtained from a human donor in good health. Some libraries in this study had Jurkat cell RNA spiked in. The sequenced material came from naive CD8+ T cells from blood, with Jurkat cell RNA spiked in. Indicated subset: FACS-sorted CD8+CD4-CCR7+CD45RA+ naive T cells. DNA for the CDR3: TGTGCCAGCAGTTTCTCCGGACTAGCGTTAAGCACAGATACGCAGTATTTT. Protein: CASSFSGLALSTDTQYF.